This T cell receptor (beta chain) was profiled in a study of identical twins. One entry per CDR3 protein, called by TCRdb with MiXCR from the 5' RACE reads. The table includes 1.5 million to 2 million distinct CDR3 sequences, 25% to 35% detected once. The sequence was collected from a newborn girl in good health. What was sequenced was cord blood.

The CDR3 sequence is CASSTAGLYSYNEQFF. CDR3 coding DNA: TGTGCCAGCAGCACAGCGGGACTTTACTCCTACAATGAGCAGTTCTTC. The chain couples TRBV7-2 to TRBJ2-1, with 7 bases aligning to TRBD2. CDR3 length equals 16 residues. Germline CDR1 is SGHTA and CDR2 is FQGNSA. V shed 5 bases, J shed 0 bases, and the junction held 7 bases outside the gene matches. The variable domain in full, with the rest retrieved from reference TRBV7-2 and TRBJ2-1, is GAGVSQSPSNKVTEKGKDVELRCDPISGHTALYWYRQSLGQGLEFLIYFQGNSAPDKSGLPSDRFSAERTGGSVSTLTIQRTQQEDSAVYLCASSTAGLYSYNEQFFGPGTRLTVL.